This T cell receptor beta chain was sequenced in a study of read filtering for tumor transcriptome and immune sequencing. The study's findings and limits: Single-read clonotypes: about 83% of IR-seq clonotypes (around 3.6% of reads), more than 70% of RNA-seq clonotypes (approximately 49% of reads).

Molecular barcoded adaptors covering alpha/delta and beta/gamma chains were used on roughly 370 ng RNA. From the reads, TCRdb called clonotypes with MiXCR, one entry per CDR3 protein. The top ten hold roughly 11% of the sample, which has tens of thousands of distinct CDR3 sequences, roughly 20% seen once. For this clonotype: What it binds is not known. An end of the junction does not agree with germline; a read error may underlie this.

This CDR3 has 16 amino acids. The germline V gene encodes CDR1 SGHNT and CDR2 YYREEE (reference sequence). The clonotype was recovered from a donor at least 40 years old with multiple myeloma. This chain joins TRBV5-4 and TRBJ2-4; D might be TRBD2 (5 bases). Sequencing used a population of CD138-negative cells sorted from bone marrow. CDR3: CASSLADSVAKIIQYF. The CDR3 DNA follows: TGTGCCAGCAGCTTGGCGGACTCCGTAGCCAAAATCATTCAGTATTTC.